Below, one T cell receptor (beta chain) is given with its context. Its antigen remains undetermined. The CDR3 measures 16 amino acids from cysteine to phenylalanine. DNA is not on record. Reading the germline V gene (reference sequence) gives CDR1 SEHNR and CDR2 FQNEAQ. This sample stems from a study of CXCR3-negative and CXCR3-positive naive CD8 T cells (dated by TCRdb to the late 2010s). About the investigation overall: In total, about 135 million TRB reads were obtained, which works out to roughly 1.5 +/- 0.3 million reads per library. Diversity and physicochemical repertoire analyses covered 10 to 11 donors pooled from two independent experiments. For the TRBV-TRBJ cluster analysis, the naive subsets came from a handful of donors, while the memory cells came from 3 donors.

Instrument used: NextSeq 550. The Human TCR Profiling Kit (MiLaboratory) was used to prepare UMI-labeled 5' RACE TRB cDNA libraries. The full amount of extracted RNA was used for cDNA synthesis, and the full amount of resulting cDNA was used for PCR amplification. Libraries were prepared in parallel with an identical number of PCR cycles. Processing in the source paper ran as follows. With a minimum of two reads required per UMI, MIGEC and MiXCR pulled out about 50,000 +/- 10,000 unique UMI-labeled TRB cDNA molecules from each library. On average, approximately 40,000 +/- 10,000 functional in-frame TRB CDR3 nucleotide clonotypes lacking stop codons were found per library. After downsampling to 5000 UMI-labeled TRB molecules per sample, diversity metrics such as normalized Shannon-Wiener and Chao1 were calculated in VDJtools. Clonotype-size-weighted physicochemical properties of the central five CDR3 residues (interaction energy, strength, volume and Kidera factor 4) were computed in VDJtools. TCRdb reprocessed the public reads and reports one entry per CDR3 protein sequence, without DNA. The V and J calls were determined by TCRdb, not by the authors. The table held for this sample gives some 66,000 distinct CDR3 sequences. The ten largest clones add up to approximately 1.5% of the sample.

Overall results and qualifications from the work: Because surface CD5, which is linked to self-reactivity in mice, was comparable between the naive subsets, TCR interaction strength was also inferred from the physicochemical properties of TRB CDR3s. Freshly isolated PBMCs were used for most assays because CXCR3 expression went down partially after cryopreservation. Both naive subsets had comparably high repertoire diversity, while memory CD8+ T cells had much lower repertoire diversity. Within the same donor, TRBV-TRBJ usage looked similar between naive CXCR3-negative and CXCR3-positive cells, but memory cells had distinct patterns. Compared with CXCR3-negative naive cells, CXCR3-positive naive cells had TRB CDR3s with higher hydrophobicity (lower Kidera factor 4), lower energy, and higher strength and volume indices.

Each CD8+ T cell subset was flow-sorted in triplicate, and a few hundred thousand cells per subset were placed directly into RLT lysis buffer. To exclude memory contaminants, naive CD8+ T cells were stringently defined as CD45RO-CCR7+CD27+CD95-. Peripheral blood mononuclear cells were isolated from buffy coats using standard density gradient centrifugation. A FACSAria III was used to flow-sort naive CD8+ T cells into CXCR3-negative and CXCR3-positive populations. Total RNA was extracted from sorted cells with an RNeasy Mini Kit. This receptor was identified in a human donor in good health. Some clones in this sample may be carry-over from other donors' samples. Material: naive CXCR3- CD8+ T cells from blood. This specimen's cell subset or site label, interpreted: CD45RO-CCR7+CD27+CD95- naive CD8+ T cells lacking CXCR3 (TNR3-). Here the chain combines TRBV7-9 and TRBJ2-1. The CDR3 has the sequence CASSPKEYSSYNEQFF.